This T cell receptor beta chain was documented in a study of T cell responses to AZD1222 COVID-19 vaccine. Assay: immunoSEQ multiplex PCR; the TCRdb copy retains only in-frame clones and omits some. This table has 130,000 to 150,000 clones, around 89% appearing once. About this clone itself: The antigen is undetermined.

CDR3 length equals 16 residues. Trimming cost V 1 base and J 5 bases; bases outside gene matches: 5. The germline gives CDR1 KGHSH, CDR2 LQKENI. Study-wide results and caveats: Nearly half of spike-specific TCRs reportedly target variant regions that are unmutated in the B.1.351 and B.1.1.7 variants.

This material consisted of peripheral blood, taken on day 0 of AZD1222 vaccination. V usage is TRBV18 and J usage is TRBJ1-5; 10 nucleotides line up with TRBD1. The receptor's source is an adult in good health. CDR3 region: CASSPQDRGQDQPQHF. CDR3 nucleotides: TGTGCCAGCTCACCACAAGACAGGGGGCAGGATCAGCCCCAGCATTTT.